A single sample gave rise to the 3 T cell receptor beta chains below, sequenced in a study of T cells in Graves' hyperthyroidism and ophthalmopathy. Amplification yielded TCR beta CDR3 regions, with RNA transcripts as the source. The TCR CDR3 first-round RT-PCR relied on the HTBI primer set. TCRdb re-called the multiplex PCR reads with MiXCR, one entry per CDR3 protein. The sample carries fewer than 350,000 distinct CDR3 sequences, roughly 19% recorded once. The specimen sequenced was blood. The receptors originated from a man aged 45-65 years with Graves' ophthalmopathy.

This clonotype occurred many times. V is TRBV20-1 and J is TRBJ1-3; a possible D gene is TRBD1 (6 bases). The V end was cut by 3 bases, the J end by 0 bases, with 12 bases between. The CDR3 contains 15 residues. CDR1 is DFQATT, CDR2 SNEGSKA, per germline (reference sequence). The CDR3 is CSASLGQLSGNTIYF. CDR3 bases: TGCAGTGCTAGCCTCGGACAGCTCTCTGGAAACACCATATATTTT.

The genes are TRBV15 and TRBJ2-3; D perhaps matches TRBD2 (6 bases). V was shortened by 7 bases and J by 5 bases, with 22 bases between the two germline ends. There are 16 residues in the CDR3. Germline-derived CDR1 and CDR2 are LNHNV and YYDKDF (reference sequence). In DNA, the CDR3 is TGTGCCACCACCCCTTACGCTAGCGTAGCGCAAGATACGCAGTATTTT. It is translated as CATTPYASVAQDTQYF.

The chain couples TRBV2 to TRBJ2-7, with 9 bases matching TRBD2. This CDR3 comprises 13 residues. Germline CDR1 SNHLY, CDR2 FYNNEI. Germline trimming cut 8 bases from V and 3 bases from J; bases unmatched to any gene: 5. The CDR3 region is CASGLAGLYEQYF. The DNA for the CDR3 is TGTGCCAGCGGTCTAGCGGGACTCTACGAGCAGTACTTC.